A selection of T cell receptor beta chains follows, all from one sample in a study of blood T cell repertoires in COVID-19. Profiling relied on immunoSEQ multiplex PCR, and the TCRdb table lists in-frame clones only, not all of them. The sample includes 46,000 or so clones, under 95% of them seen just once. Sequencing input: peripheral blood. The source of these receptors is a man aged 70 or older with active COVID-19. The CDR3 runs from the conserved cysteine through the conserved F or W. A D gene is named only where the DNA matches it firmly. Rows give clone size only sometimes, using once, few, many, or a class for an expanded clone.

CDR3 protein,CDR3 DNA,clone size,V gene,J gene,D gene
CASSQALTVNTEAFF,TGCGCCAGCAGCCAAGCCCTGACAGTGAACACTGAAGCTTTCTTT,-,TRBV4-1,TRBJ1-1,-
CASSLAVQGSYNSPLHF,TGTGCCAGCAGCTTAGCTGTACAGGGGTCCTATAATTCACCCCTCCACTTT,-,TRBV7-2,TRBJ1-6,TRBD1
CASSGGQGAGGYTF,TGTGCCAGCAGTGGGGGACAGGGGGCGGGTGGCTACACCTTC,-,TRBV28,TRBJ1-2,TRBD1
CASSPGINNSPLHF,TGTGCCAGCAGTCCCGGGATAAATAATTCACCCCTCCACTTT,-,TRBV28,TRBJ1-6,-
CASSPGTGGVNEQFF,TGTGCCAGCTCCCCCGGGACAGGGGGCGTCAATGAGCAGTTCTTC,-,TRBV18,TRBJ2-1,TRBD1
CASSYRQGRSYEQYF,TGTGCCAGCAGTTATAGGCAGGGAAGATCCTACGAGCAGTACTTC,-,TRBV6-5,TRBJ2-7,-
CATSGVVDRAAYNEQFF,TGTGCCACCAGTGGGGTCGTAGACAGGGCAGCCTACAATGAGCAGTTCTTC,once,TRBV24-1,TRBJ2-1,TRBD1
CASNGRRGTFF,TGTGCCAGCAATGGGCGGCGGGGGACGTTCTTC,-,TRBV12-3/TRBV12-4,TRBJ2-1,TRBD2
CASSPDRNSNQPQHF,TGTGCCAGCAGCCCGGACAGGAATAGCAATCAGCCCCAGCATTTT,-,TRBV6-5,TRBJ1-5,TRBD1
CSVLPSGRDTQYF,TGCAGCGTCCTCCCGTCGGGGAGAGATACGCAGTATTTT,-,TRBV29-1,TRBJ2-3,-
CASRFTGYSEAFF,TGTGCCAGCAGATTTACAGGGTATTCTGAAGCTTTCTTT,-,TRBV11-2,TRBJ1-1,-
CASSLLGQGQNTEAFF,TGTGCCAGCAGTTTATTAGGACAGGGGCAGAACACTGAAGCTTTCTTT,-,TRBV28,TRBJ1-1,TRBD1
CASSLFGLAEQFF,TGTGCCAGCAGTCTCTTCGGACTAGCGGAGCAGTTCTTC,-,TRBV6-6,TRBJ2-1,TRBD2
CASSLAAGASSYEQYF,TGTGCCAGCAGCTTAGCAGCAGGGGCGAGCTCCTACGAGCAGTACTTC,-,TRBV7-6,TRBJ2-7,-
CASRNDRGQNIQYF,TGTGCCAGCAGAAATGACAGGGGGCAGAACATTCAGTACTTC,-,TRBV28,TRBJ2-4,TRBD1
CASAGSRSQPQHF,TGTGCCAGCGCGGGGTCTCGGAGTCAGCCCCAGCATTTT,-,TRBV7-2,TRBJ1-5,-
CASSQLRDRFYEQYF,TGTGCCAGCAGCCAACTCAGGGACAGATTCTACGAGCAGTACTTC,-,TRBV4-2,TRBJ2-7,TRBD1
CASSLSDQRETQYF,TGTGCCAGCAGCTTATCTGATCAGAGGGAGACCCAGTACTTC,-,TRBV7-8,TRBJ2-5,-